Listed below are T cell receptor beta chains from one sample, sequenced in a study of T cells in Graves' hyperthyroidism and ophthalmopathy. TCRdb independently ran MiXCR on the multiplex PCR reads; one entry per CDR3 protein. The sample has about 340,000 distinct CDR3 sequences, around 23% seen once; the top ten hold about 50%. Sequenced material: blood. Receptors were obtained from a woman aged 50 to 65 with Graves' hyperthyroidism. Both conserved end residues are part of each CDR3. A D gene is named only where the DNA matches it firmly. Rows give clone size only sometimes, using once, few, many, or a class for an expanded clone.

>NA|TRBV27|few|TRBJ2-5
CASSGKNQETQYF
TGTGCCAGCAGTGGTAAGAACCAAGAGACCCAGTACTTC
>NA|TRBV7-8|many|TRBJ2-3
CASSSIAVTDTQYF
TGTGCCAGCAGCAGTATAGCGGTCACAGATACGCAGTATTTT
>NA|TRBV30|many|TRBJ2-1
CAWSLGPAQFF
TGTGCCTGGAGTCTGGGGCCAGCCCAGTTCTTC
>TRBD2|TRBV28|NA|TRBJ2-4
CASSPGLAGVKNIQYF
TGTGCCAGCAGTCCTGGACTAGCGGGAGTCAAAAACATTCAGTACTTC
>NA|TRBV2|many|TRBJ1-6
CASSESGGPNSPLHF
TGTGCCAGCAGTGAATCAGGAGGTCCCAATTCACCCCTCCACTTT
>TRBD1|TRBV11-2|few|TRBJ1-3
CASRDRAGSGNTIYF
TGTGCCAGCAGGGACAGGGCGGGCTCTGGAAACACCATATATTTT
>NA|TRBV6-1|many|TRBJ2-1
CASSVTGPSYNEQFF
TGTGCCAGCAGCGTGACAGGTCCTTCCTACAATGAGCAGTTCTTC
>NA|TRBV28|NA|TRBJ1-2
CASRESGQFYGYTF
TGTGCCAGCAGGGAAAGCGGACAGTTCTATGGCTACACCTTC
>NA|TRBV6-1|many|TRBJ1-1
CASSTLNTEAFF
TGTGCCAGCAGTACCCTGAACACTGAAGCTTTCTTT
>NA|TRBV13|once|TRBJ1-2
CASSQLGGYTF
TGTGCCAGCAGCCAACTCGGAGGCTACACCTTC
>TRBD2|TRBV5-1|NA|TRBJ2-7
CASSRGLAGVKYEQYF
TGCGCCAGCAGCCGGGGACTAGCGGGAGTTAAATACGAGCAGTACTTC
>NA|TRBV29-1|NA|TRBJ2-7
CSVNLEGARSEQYF
TGCAGCGTTAATCTAGAAGGAGCAAGATCCGAGCAGTACTTC
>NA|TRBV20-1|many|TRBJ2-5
CSARVAPTLQETQYF
TGCAGTGCTAGAGTTGCCCCTACTTTGCAAGAGACCCAGTACTTC
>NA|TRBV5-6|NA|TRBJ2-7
CASSSSRNYEQYF
TGTGCCAGCTCTTCCTCTCGTAACTACGAGCAGTACTTC
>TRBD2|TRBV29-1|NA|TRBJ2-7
CSVEGTSGIYEQYF
TGCAGCGTTGAAGGGACTAGCGGGATATACGAGCAGTACTTC
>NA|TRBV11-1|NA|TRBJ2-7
CASSSSIFHEQYF
TGTGCCAGCAGCTCCTCGATCTTCCACGAGCAGTACTTC
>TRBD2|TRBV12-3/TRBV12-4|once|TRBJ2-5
CASCPAGGKTQYF
TGTGCCAGCTGTCCTGCGGGAGGAAAGACCCAGTACTTC
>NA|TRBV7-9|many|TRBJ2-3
CASSLVDTQYF
TGTGCCAGCAGCTTAGTAGATACGCAGTATTTT
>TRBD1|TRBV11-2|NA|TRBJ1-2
CASSLEQGRIDGYTF
TGTGCCAGCAGCTTAGAACAGGGGAGGATTGATGGCTACACCTTC
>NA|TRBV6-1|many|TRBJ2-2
CASSEVWGAGNTGELFF
TGTGCCAGCAGTGAAGTATGGGGGGCCGGGAACACCGGGGAGCTGTTTTTT
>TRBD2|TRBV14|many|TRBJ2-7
CASRYSGRGYEQYF
TGTGCCAGCAGGTATAGCGGGAGAGGCTACGAGCAGTACTTC
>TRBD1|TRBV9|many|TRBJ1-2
CASSPRTGAFYGYTF
TGTGCCAGCAGCCCTAGGACAGGGGCCTTCTATGGCTACACCTTC
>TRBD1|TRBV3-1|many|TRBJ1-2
CASSSTGGGGYTF
TGTGCCAGCAGCAGCACAGGGGGAGGAGGCTACACCTTC
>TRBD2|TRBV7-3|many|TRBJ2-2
CASSPFGGANGELFF
TGTGCCAGCAGCCCATTCGGGGGGGCTAACGGGGAGCTGTTTTTT
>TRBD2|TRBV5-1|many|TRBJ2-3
CASSSGSGGALDTQYF
TGCGCCAGCAGCTCTGGTAGCGGGGGGGCCTTGGATACGCAGTATTTT
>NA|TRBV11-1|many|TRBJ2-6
CASSLAGVAGANVLTF
TGTGCCAGCAGCTTAGCGGGAGTGGCTGGGGCCAACGTCCTGACTTTC
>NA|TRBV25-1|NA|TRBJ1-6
CASSDDRKNSPLHF
TGTGCCAGCAGTGATGACAGAAAAAATTCACCCCTCCACTTT
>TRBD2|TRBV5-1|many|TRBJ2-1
CATRAGVSVSEQFF
TGCGCCACCAGAGCGGGAGTGTCAGTCAGTGAGCAGTTCTTC